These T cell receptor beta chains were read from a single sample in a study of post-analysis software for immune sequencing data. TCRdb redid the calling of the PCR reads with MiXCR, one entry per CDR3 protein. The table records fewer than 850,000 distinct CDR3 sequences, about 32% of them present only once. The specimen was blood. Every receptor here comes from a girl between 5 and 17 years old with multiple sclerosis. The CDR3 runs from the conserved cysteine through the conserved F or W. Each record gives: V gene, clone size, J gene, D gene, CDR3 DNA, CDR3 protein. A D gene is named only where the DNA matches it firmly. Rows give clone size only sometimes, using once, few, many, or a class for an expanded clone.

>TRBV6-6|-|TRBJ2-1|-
TGTGCCAGCAGCCAAAGCCTATGGGGCTACAATGAGCAGTTCTTC
CASSQSLWGYNEQFF
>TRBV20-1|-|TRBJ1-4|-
TGCAGTGCTAGCCTTGGAACTAATGAAAAACGGTTTTTT
CSASLGTNEKRFF
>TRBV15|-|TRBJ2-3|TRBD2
TGTGCCACCAGCAGAGAACGCGGTGGTACTAGCGGGACGTTTGTGGATACGCAGTATTTT
CATSRERGGTSGTFVDTQYF
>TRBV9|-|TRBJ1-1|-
TGTGCCAGCAGCCCCCCCAGAGGGGCAAACACTGAAGCTTTCTTT
CASSPPRGANTEAFF
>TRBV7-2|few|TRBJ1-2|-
TGTGCCAGCAGCTTTCAGGGGTTTGGCTACACCTTC
CASSFQGFGYTF
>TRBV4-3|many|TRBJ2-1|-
TGCGCCAGCAGCCAAGAATGGGGGGCCGAGTACAATGAGCAGTTCTTC
CASSQEWGAEYNEQFF
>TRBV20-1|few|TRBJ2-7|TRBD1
TGCAGTGCTACCAATGATGGACAGGCGTACGAGCAGTACTTC
CSATNDGQAYEQYF
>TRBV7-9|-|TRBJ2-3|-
TGTGCCGTCCACACGGGGGACCTCATGGATACGCAGTATTTT
CAVHTGDLMDTQYF
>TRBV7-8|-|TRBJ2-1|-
TGTGCCAGCAGCTACGGGTCCCCAGAAAACAATGAGCAGTTCTTC
CASSYGSPENNEQFF
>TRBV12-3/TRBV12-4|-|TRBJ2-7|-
TGTGCCAGCAGTTTTCAGGGAGTCTACGAGCAGTACTTC
CASSFQGVYEQYF
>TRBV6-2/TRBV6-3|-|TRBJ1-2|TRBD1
TGTGCCAGCAGCTACCAACCGGGACAGGGAAACTATGGCCACACCTTC
CASSYQPGQGNYGHTF